This T cell receptor (beta chain) comes out of a study of beta chain features in type 1 diabetes. Across the whole study: Age and gender were similar between patients and healthy donors, as were cell yields. Study findings and constraints: Among patients with Type 1 diabetes, TCRB CDR3s were moderately but significantly shorter in every one of the four CD4+ subsets. VDJ junctions sequenced from type 1 diabetes patients showed fewer insertions and more deletions. Relative to healthy donors, patients appeared to have naive, central memory and Treg TCRB repertoires that were more similar.

The CDR3 is 17 amino acids. The germline CDR1 and CDR2 sequences are MGHDK and SYGVNS. Trimming removed 3 bases from V and 5 bases from J; junction bases left unmatched: 15. The entirety of the isolated RNA underwent reverse transcription, so expressed TCRB transcripts were sequenced. Clones were sequenced by immunoSEQ multiplex PCR, and TCRdb holds only the in-frame ones, with some missing. The table records some 280,000 clones, more than 13% of them present only once. A remark on this clone: What it binds is unknown.

In total, each donor contributed a single heparinised blood draw that averaged about 100 mL. The chain combines TRBV25-1 with TRBJ2-5, with 7 bases identical to TRBD1. Sequencing was done on a sample of naive CD4+ T cells from blood. This receptor was obtained from a man aged 25-40 years with type 1 diabetes. CDR3 bases: TGTGCCAGCAGTGAGGACCGGACAGGCCGGATGGGGGAGACCCAGTACTTC. This codes for CASSEDRTGRMGETQYF.